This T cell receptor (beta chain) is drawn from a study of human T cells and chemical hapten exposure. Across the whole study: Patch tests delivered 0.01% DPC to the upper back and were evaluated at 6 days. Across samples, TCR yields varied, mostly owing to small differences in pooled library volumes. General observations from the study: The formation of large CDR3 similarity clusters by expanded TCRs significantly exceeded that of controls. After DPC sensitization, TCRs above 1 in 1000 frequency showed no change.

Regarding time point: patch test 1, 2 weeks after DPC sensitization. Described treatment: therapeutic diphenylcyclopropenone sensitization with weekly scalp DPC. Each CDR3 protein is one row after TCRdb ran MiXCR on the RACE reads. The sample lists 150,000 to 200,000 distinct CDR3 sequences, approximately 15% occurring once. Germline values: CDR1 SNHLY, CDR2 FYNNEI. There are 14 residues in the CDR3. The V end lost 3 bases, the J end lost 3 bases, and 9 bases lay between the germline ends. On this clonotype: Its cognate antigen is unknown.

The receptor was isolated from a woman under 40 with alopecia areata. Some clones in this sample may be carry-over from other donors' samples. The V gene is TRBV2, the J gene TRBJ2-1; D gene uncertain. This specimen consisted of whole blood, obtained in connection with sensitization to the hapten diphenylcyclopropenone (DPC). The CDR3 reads CASSESRNYNEQFF. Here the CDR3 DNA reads TGTGCCAGCAGTGAGTCGCGGAACTACAATGAGCAGTTCTTC.